This TCR beta chain was recorded in a study of early T cells in non-severe SARS-CoV-2 infection. This clonotype showed up many times. TCRdb re-derived calls from the 5' RACE reads in MiXCR, one entry per CDR3 protein. Of under 75,000 distinct CDR3 sequences in the sample, 13% were seen once. V was trimmed by 4 bases and J by 0 bases, leaving 10 bases between them. Germline lookup yields CDR1 SGHRS and CDR2 YFSETQ. The CDR3 is 14 residues long. This chain joins TRBV5-1 and TRBJ1-2, with D maybe TRBD1 (6 bases). The sequence was collected from an adult who was a healthcare worker with PCR-confirmed SARS-CoV-2 infection or an uninfected control (not recorded which). Sequenced input: whole blood. The CDR3 DNA reads as TGCGCCAGCAGCATAGGACAGTCTAACTATGGCTACACCTTC. Encoded protein: CASSIGQSNYGYTF.